These 4 T cell receptor beta chains share one sample of origin, sequenced in a study of CD8+ T cells in alopecia areata. RNA extraction and reverse transcription yielded cDNA as sequencing template. Using immunoSEQ multiplex PCR, the repertoire was profiled, and TCRdb retains in-frame clones only, with some absent. The sample carries 220,000 or so clones, 50% to 70% recorded once. Sequences were derived from CD4+ T cells sorted from blood, sampled at week 0. All receptors derive from a human donor with alopecia areata.

In its sample, this clone was seen a few times. The gene calls are TRBV27 and TRBJ1-1, with D unresolved. The germline CDR1 and CDR2 sequences are MNHEY and SMNVEV (reference sequence). V was shortened by 2 bases and J by 1 base, with 8 bases between the two germline ends. This CDR3 contains 14 residues. CDR3 in amino acids: CASSLTGSNTEAFF. For the CDR3, the DNA is TGTGCCAGCAGTTTAACGGGATCGAACACTGAAGCTTTCTTT.

The V call is TRBV2, the J call TRBJ2-3; D unresolved. V lost 6 bases and J lost 4, with 17 bases in between. This CDR3 contains 15 residues. The germline V gene encodes CDR1 SNHLY and CDR2 FYNNEI. Here the CDR3 reads CASSTGLSEADTQYF. CDR3 DNA sequence: TGTGCCAGCAGCACCGGGCTCTCAGAGGCAGATACGCAGTATTTT.

The CDR3 spells CASRTTTNEKLFF. The CDR3 nucleotides read TGTGCCAGTCGGACAACAACTAATGAAAAACTGTTTTTT. The rearrangement joins TRBV6-5 to TRBJ1-4, with D perhaps matching TRBD1 (5 bases). The CDR3 is made up of 13 amino acids. Germline CDR1 MNHEY, CDR2 SVGAGI. Between the trimmed V and J ends, which lost 9 bases and 0 bases, there was a span of 8 bases.

V and J are TRBV30 and TRBJ1-2, with TRBD1 identical over 9 bases. Trimming removed 2 bases from V and 2 bases from J; junction bases left unmatched: 6. Per the germline V gene, CDR1 is GTSNPN and CDR2 is SVGIG (reference sequence). The CDR3 extends over 15 amino acids. The CDR3 reads CAWSISGTGNYGYTF. For the CDR3, the DNA is TGTGCCTGGAGTATCTCCGGGACAGGGAACTATGGCTACACCTTC.